This T cell receptor (beta chain) emerged from a study of a mutant IDH1 vaccine in newly diagnosed glioma. Study-level information: Former treatment meant radiotherapy, temozolomide, or both; the majority had gotten both.

Time point: baseline, week 1 (first vaccination visit). Regarding treatment: pre-vaccination baseline after standard-of-care therapy. Every donor had a new WHO grade 3 or 4 astrocytoma that was IDH1-mutant, with loss of nuclear ATRX. Sequencing used immunoSEQ multiplex PCR; TCRdb keeps in-frame clones, though not all of them. The sample lists around 56,000 clones; 91% were seen once. Notes on this clone: Its specificity is not known.

With 0 bases removed from V and 0 bases from J, the gap between germline ends came to 9 bases. The germline V gene encodes CDR1 SGHKS and CDR2 YYEKEE (reference sequence). The CDR3 is made up of 15 amino acids. General observations from the study: Changes in the top peripheral T cell clonotypes seemingly had no bearing on pseudoprogression. Among all patients, vaccine-induced immune responses occurred in roughly 95%.

Sequencing used PBMCs, obtained from a glioma patient treated with radiotherapy, temozolomide or both. The TCR originated in a man in his fifties with glioma. The chain employs TRBV5-5 and TRBJ1-1; no clear D. The CDR3 DNA reads TGTGCCAGCAGCTTGGACCCACAATTGAACACTGAAGCTTTCTTT. This encodes CASSLDPQLNTEAFF.